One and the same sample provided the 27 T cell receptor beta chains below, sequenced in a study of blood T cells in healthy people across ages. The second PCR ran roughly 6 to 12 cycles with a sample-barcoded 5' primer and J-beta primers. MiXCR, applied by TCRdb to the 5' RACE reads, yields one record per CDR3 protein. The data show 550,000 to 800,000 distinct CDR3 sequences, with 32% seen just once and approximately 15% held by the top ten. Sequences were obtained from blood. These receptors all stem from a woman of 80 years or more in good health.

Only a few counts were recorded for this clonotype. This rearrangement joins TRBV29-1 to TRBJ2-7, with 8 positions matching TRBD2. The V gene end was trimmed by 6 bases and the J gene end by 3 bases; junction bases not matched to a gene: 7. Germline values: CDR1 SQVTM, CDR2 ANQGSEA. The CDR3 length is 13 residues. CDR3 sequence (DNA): TGCAGCGTCGCTATCACTAGCGGCTACGAGCAGTACTTC. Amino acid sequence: CSVAITSGYEQYF.

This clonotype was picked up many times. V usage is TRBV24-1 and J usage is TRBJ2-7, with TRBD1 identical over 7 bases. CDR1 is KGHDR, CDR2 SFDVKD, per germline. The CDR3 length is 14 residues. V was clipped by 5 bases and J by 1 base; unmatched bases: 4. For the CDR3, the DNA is TGTGCCACCAGTGTACAGGACAGGTCCTACGAGCAGTACTTC. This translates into CATSVQDRSYEQYF.

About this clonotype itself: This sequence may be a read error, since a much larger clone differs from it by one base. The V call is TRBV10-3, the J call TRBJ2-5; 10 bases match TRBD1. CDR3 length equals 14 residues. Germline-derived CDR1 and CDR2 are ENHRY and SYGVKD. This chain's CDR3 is CAVSRGQGSNEQYF. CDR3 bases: TGTGCCGTCAGTAGGGGACAGGGGTCCAATGAGCAGTACTTC.

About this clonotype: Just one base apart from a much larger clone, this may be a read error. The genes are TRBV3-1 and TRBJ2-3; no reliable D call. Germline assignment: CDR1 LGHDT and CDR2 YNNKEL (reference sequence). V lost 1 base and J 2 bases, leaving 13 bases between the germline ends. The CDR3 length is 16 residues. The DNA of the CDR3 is TGTGCCAGCAGCCAAGGACGAGGATCCACCACAGATACGCAGTATTTT. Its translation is CASSQGRGSTTDTQYF.

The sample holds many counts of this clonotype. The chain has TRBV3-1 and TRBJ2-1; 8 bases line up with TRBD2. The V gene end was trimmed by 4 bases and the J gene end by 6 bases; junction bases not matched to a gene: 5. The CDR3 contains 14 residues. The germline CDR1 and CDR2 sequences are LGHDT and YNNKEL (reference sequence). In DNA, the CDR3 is TGTGCCAGCAGCCTCGGGACTAGAAGCAATGAGCAGTTCTTC. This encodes CASSLGTRSNEQFF.

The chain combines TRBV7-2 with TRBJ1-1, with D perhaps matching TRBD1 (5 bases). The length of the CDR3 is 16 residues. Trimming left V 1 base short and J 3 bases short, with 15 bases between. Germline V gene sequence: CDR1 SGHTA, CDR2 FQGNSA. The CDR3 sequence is CASSLEGSRGHTEAFF. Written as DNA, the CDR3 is TGTGCCAGCAGCTTAGAGGGGAGTAGGGGACACACTGAAGCTTTCTTT.

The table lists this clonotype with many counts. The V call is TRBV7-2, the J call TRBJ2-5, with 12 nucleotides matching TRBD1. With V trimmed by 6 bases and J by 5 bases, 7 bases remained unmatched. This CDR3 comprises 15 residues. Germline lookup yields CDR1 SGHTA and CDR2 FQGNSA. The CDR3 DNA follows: TGTGCCAGCAGGGGGACAGGGGGCTTCGGTGAGACCCAGTACTTC. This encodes CASRGTGGFGETQYF.

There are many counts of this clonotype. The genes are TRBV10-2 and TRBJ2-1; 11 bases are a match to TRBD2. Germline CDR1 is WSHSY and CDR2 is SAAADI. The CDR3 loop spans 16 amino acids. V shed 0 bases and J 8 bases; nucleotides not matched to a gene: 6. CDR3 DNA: TGCGCCAGCAGTGAGTCGACTAGCGGGGTAGTAGATGAGCAGTTCTTC. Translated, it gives CASSESTSGVVDEQFF.

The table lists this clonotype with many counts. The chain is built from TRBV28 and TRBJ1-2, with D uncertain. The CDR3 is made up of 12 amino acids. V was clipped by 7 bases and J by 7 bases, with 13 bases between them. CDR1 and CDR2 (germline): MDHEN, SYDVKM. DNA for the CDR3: TGTGCCAGCAAATCGGGGTCGGGTGGCTACACCTTC. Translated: CASKSGSGGYTF.

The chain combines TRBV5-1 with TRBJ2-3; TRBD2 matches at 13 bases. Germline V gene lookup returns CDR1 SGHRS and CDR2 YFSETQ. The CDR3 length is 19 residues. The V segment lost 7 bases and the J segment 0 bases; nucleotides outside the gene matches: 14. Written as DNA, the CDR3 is TGCGCCAGCGCCCTAAGACCGGGACTAGCGGGGACTAGCACAGATACGCAGTATTTT. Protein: CASALRPGLAGTSTDTQYF. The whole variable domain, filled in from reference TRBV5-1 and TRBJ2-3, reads KAGVTQTPRYLIKTRGQQVTLSCSPISGHRSVSWYQQTPGQGLQFLFEYFSETQRNKGNFPGRFSGRQFSNSRSEMNVSTLELGDSALYLCASALRPGLAGTSTDTQYFGPGTRLTVL.

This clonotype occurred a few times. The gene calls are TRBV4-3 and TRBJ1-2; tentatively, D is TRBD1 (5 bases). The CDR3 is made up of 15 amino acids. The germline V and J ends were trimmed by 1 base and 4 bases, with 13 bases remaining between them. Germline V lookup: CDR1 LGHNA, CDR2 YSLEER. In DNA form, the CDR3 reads TGCGCCAGCAGCCAAGGGTTGGCAGGGAGCTATGGCTACACCTTC. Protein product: CASSQGLAGSYGYTF.

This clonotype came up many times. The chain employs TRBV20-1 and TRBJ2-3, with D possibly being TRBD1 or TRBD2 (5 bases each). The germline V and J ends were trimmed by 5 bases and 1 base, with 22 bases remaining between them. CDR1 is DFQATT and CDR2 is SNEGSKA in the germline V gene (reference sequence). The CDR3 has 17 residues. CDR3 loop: CSAAPGTFASGTDTQYF. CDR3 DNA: TGCAGTGCTGCCCCCGGGACGTTCGCTTCTGGCACAGATACGCAGTATTTT.

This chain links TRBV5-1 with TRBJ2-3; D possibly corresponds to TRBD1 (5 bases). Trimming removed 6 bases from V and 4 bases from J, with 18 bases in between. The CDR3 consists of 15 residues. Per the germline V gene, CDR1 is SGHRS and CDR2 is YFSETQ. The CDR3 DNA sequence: TGCGCCAGCATCTCCGGCAGGGAAACGCCAGATACGCAGTATTTT. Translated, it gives CASISGRETPDTQYF. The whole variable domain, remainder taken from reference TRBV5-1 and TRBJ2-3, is KAGVTQTPRYLIKTRGQQVTLSCSPISGHRSVSWYQQTPGQGLQFLFEYFSETQRNKGNFPGRFSGRQFSNSRSEMNVSTLELGDSALYLCASISGRETPDTQYFGPGTRLTVL.

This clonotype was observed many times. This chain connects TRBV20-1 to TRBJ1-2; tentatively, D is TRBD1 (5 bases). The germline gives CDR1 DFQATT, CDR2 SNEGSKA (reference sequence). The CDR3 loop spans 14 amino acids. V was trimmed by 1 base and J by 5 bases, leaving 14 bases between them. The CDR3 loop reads CSARAPGGGYGYTF. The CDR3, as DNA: TGCAGTGCTAGAGCCCCCGGGGGTGGGTATGGCTACACCTTC.

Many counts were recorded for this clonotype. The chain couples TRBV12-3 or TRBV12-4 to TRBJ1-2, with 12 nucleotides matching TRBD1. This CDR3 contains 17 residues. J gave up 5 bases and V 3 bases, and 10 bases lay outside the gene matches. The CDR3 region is CASSFVTGTGGGYGYTF. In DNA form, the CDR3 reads TGTGCCAGCAGTTTTGTGACCGGGACAGGGGGCGGGTATGGCTACACCTTC.

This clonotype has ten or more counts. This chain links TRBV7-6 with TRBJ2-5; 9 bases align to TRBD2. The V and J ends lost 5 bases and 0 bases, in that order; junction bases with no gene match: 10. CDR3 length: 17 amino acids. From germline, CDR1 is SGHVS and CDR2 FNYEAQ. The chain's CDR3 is CASSAGLAGSYQETQYF. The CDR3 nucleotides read TGTGCCAGCAGCGCCGGTCTAGCGGGGAGTTACCAAGAGACCCAGTACTTC.

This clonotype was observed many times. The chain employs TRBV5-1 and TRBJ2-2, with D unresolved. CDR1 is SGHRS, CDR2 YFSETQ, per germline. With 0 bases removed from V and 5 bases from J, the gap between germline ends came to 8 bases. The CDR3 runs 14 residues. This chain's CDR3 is CASSLALATGELFF. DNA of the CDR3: TGCGCCAGCAGCTTGGCATTAGCAACCGGGGAGCTGTTTTTT.

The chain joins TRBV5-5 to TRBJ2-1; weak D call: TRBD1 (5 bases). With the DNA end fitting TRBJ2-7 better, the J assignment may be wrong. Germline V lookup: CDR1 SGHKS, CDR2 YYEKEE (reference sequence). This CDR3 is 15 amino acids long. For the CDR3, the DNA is TGTGCCAGCAGCCCCAGGGAACGAACCTACAATGAGCAGTACTTC. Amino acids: CASSPRERTYNEQYF.

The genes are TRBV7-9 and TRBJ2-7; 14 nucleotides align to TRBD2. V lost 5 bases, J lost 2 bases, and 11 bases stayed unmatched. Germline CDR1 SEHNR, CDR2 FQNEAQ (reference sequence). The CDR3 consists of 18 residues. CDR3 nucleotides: TGTGCCAGCAGCCGGGGACTAGCGGGAGCATATCCTACCTACGAGCAGTACTTC. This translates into CASSRGLAGAYPTYEQYF.

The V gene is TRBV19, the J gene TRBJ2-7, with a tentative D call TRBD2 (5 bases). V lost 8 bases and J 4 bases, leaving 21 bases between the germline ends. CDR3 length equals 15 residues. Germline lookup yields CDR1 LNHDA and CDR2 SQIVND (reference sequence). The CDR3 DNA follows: TGTGCCAGTCCCGTGACGGACTCCCCCTTGTACGAGCAGTACTTC. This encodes CASPVTDSPLYEQYF.

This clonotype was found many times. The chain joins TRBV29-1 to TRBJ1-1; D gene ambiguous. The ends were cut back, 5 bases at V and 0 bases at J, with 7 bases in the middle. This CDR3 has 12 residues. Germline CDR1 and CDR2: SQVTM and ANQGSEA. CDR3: CSVYTMNTEAFF. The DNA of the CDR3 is TGCAGCGTTTATACGATGAACACTGAAGCTTTCTTT.

CDR3 sequence reads: CASSQDSGSGNTIYF. The CDR3 region has the DNA TGCGCCAGCAGCCAAGATTCCGGTTCTGGAAACACCATATATTTT. V usage is TRBV4-3 and J usage is TRBJ1-3; no firm D call. V was pared by 0 bases and J by 1 base, with 7 bases between. The CDR3 is 15 amino acids. Germline CDR1 LGHNA, CDR2 YSLEER.

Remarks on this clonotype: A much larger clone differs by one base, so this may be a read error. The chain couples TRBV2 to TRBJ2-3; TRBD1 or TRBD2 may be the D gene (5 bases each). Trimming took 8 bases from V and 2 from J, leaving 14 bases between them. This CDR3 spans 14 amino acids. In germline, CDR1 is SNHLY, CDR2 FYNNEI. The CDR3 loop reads CASWWGGLTDTQYF. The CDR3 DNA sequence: TGTGCCAGCTGGTGGGGCGGACTCACAGATACGCAGTATTTT.

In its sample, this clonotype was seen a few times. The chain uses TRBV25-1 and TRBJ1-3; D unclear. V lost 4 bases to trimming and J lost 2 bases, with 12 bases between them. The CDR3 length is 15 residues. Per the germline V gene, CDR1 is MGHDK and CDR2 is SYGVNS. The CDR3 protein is CASSAANNPGNTIYF. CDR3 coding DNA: TGTGCCAGCAGTGCGGCCAACAACCCTGGAAACACCATATATTTT. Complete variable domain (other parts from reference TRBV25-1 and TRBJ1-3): EADIYQTPRYLVIGTGKKITLECSQTMGHDKMYWYQQDPGMELHLIHYSYGVNSTEKGDLSSESTVSRIRTEHFPLTLESARPSHTSQYLCASSAANNPGNTIYFGEGSWLTVV.

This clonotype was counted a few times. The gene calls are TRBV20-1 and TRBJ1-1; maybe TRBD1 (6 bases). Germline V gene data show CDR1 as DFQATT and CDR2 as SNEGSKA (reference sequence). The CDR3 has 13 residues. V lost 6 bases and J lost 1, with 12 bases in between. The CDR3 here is CSAEPDRNTEAFF. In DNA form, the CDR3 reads TGCAGTGCAGAACCGGACAGGAACACTGAAGCTTTCTTT.

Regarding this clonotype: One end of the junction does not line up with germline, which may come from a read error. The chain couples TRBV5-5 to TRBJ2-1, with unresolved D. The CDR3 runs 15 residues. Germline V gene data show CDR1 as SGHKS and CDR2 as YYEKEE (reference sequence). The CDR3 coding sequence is TGTGACAGCAGCTTTAGCCGTAGCTCCTACAATGAGCAGTTCTTC. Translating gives CDSSFSRSSYNEQFF.

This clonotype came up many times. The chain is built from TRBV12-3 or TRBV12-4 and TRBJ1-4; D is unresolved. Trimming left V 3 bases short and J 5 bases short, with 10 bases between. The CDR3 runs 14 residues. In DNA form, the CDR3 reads TGTGCCAGCAGTTTCGGGCAGATAAATGAAAAACTGTTTTTT. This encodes CASSFGQINEKLFF.